This T cell receptor (beta chain) appears in the sequencing data of a study of blood T cell repertoires in COVID-19. Study information: Researchers got acute and convalescent COVID-19 samples from the United States, Italy and Spain. Sample material is recorded as cDNA or gDNA derived from T cells, B-cell-depleted T cells, or PBMCs.

Germline V CDR1 and CDR2: SGHNT, YYREEE (reference sequence). The junction had 1 base not matched to a gene; V was cut back by 0 bases and J by 4 bases. The CDR3 extends over 15 amino acids. In the case of this clone: Other DNA sequences of this sample code for an identical CDR3.

Per the study methods: Amplified reference gene primers provided the basis for estimating nucleated cell counts. Measured with immunoSEQ multiplex PCR; TCRdb has only the in-frame clones, and not every one. Clone size and V and J calls were adopted from that table, with D and trimming inferred from the DNA. The repertoire holds about 220,000 clones, with roughly 84% as singletons. V is TRBV5-4 and J is TRBJ2-1, with TRBD2 identical over 10 bases. Sequenced material: peripheral blood. The source is a man aged 25 to 45 with active or convalescent COVID-19. The CDR3 loop reads CASSLGTSGYNEQFF. The CDR3 DNA is TGTGCCAGCAGCTTGGGGACTAGCGGATACAATGAGCAGTTCTTC.